This entry lists 2 T cell receptor beta chains sequenced from one sample in a study of blood T cell repertoires in COVID-19. TCRdb's copy holds only in-frame clones and misses some; the assay was immunoSEQ multiplex PCR. This table has almost 250,000 clones, around 89% appearing once. Sequences were obtained from PBMCs or T cells enriched from blood (not recorded which). The receptor set was obtained from a woman between 25 and 40 years old who had recovered from COVID-19.

This chain links TRBV30 with TRBJ2-7; 11 bases map to TRBD2. The ends lost 4 bases at V and 3 bases at J; junction bases unmatched: 5. Germline V CDR1 and CDR2: GTSNPN, SVGIG (reference sequence). The CDR3 totals 14 residues. Here the CDR3 reads CAWKLAGVLYEQYF. The CDR3, as DNA: TGTGCCTGGAAACTAGCGGGAGTGCTCTACGAGCAGTACTTC.

The chain carries TRBV3-1 (or the pseudogene TRBV3-2) and TRBJ1-2; D not certain. Trimming removed 5 bases at V and 8 bases at J, with 9 bases between. CDR1 and CDR2 (germline): LGHDT, YNNKEL (reference sequence). The CDR3 is 11 amino acids. CDR3 bases: TGTGCCAGCAGCGGCAGTCGCGGCTACACCTTC. Its protein product is CASSGSRGYTF.